This TCR beta chain was retrieved from a study of graft-versus-host responses after intestinal transplantation. Findings of the study overall: Graft-donor T cell macrochimerism coincided with high graft-versus-host to host-versus-graft clonal ratios in allografts.

Profiled with immunoSEQ multiplex PCR; TCRdb holds only in-frame clones, not every one. The sample records some 90,000 clones, around 90% being singletons. The CDR3 extends over 13 amino acids. CDR1 and CDR2 (germline): SGDLS, YYNGEE. The ends were cut back, 0 bases at V and 6 bases at J, with 10 bases in the middle. As for this clone: Its target is not known.

This TCR came from a human donor who received an intestinal transplant. V gene TRBV9 combines with J gene TRBJ2-7; D remains unclear. This material consisted of unstimulated CD8+ T cells sorted from spleen or lymph node cells, taken before intestinal transplant. CDR3 sequence reads: CASSVAPSLEQYF. CDR3 sequence (DNA): TGTGCCAGCAGCGTAGCCCCCTCTCTCGAGCAGTACTTC.